Below, 15 T cell receptor beta chains from the same sample are listed, as sequenced in a study of CXCR3-negative and CXCR3-positive naive CD8 T cells. Study conclusions and caveats: Higher TRB CDR3 hydrophobicity marked CXCR3-positive naive cells relative to CXCR3-negative naive cells.

The antigens these receptors bind are not known. UMI-tagged TRB cDNA libraries were built via 5' RACE. Using the 5' RACE reads, TCRdb records one entry per CDR3 protein without DNA. Its table lists tens of thousands of distinct CDR3 sequences. The material sequenced was naive CXCR3+ CD8+ T cells from blood. Subset defined: CD45RO-CCR7+CD27+CD95- naive CD8+ T cells expressing CXCR3 (TNR3+). The source of these receptors is a human donor in good health. Some clones in this sample may be carry-over from other donors' samples.

This chain connects TRBV4-1 to TRBJ2-3; TCRdb outputs TRBD2, but without DNA this stays unchecked. This CDR3 spans 17 amino acids. Germline V gene sequence: CDR1 MGHRA, CDR2 YSYEKL. The chain's CDR3 is CASSQEGLLAGTDTQYF.

V gene TRBV7-9 combines with J gene TRBJ2-3. This CDR3 region has 15 residues. Per the germline V gene, CDR1 is SEHNR and CDR2 is FQNEAQ (reference sequence). The CDR3: CASSPSGSLVDTQYF.

This chain links TRBV21-1 with TRBJ1-1. TRBV21-1 constitutes a pseudogene. The CDR3 spans 14 residues. The chain's CDR3 is CASSGPQDNTEASF.

The chain has TRBV12-3 or TRBV12-4 and TRBJ1-1. The length of the CDR3 is 11 residues. CDR3 sequence reads: CASSLDGEAFF.

This sequence joins TRBV18 and TRBJ1-2. The CDR3 is made up of 15 amino acids. The germline gives CDR1 KGHSH, CDR2 LQKENI. The CDR3 region is CASSPNGLDFYGYTF.

The chain is built from TRBV5-1 and TRBJ2-7. Germline assignment: CDR1 SGHRS and CDR2 YFSETQ. This CDR3 has 15 amino acids. CDR3 sequence: CASSLVPDGLYEQYF.

V is TRBV28 and J is TRBJ2-7; TCRdb outputs TRBD2, but without DNA this stays unchecked. The CDR3 runs 13 residues. CDR1 MDHEN and CDR2 SYDVKM come from the germline V gene. CDR3: CASGGVGAYEQYF.

The rearrangement joins TRBV12-3 or TRBV12-4 to TRBJ1-2. CDR3 length: 11 amino acids. CDR3 sequence: CASGGTYGYTF.

The gene calls are TRBV20-1 and TRBJ2-7; there is no DNA to check the TCRdb D call of TRBD1. Germline V CDR1 and CDR2: DFQATT, SNEGSKA (reference sequence). The CDR3 is made up of 14 amino acids. The CDR3 region is CSAREMGEGYEQYF.

This chain links TRBV29-1 with TRBJ2-5; no DNA is available, so the TRBD2 call from TCRdb remains unchecked. The CDR3 spans 15 residues. The germline CDR1 and CDR2 sequences are SQVTM and ANQGSEA. CDR3 residues: CSVDGLAGGEETQYF.

The chain has TRBV5-6 and TRBJ1-5; without DNA, the TCRdb call of TRBD1 cannot be checked. The CDR3 is 14 residues long. Germline CDR1 is SGHDT and CDR2 is YYEEEE. The CDR3 loop reads CASSLQGGNQPQHF.

The chain is built from TRBV12-2 and TRBJ2-7; checking the TCRdb D call of TRBD2 is not possible without DNA. TRBV12-2 is listed as a pseudogene. The CDR3 is 15 residues long. CDR3: CASRLVGSPLSEQYF.

The CDR3: CASSHNRDSNVYEQYF. The genes are TRBV5-8 and TRBJ2-7; TCRdb calls TRBD1, which cannot be checked without DNA. Germline assignment: CDR1 SGHTS and CDR2 YDEGEE. The CDR3 length is 16 residues.

This rearrangement joins TRBV5-1 to TRBJ2-7; lacking DNA, the TRBD1 call made by TCRdb goes unchecked. CDR1 is SGHRS and CDR2 is YFSETQ in the germline V gene. The CDR3 contains 13 residues. The CDR3 sequence: CASSFRTGGEQYF.

The rearrangement joins TRBV4-1 to TRBJ2-7; the TRBD2 assignment by TCRdb is unverifiable without DNA. The CDR3 sequence is 15 residues long. In germline, CDR1 is MGHRA, CDR2 YSYEKL. CDR3 residues: CASSSPGEGNYEQYF.